This paragraph covers one T cell receptor (beta chain) sequence. The CDR3 totals 15 residues. In germline, CDR1 is LNHDA, CDR2 SQIVND (reference sequence). Trimming removed 4 bases from V and 7 bases from J; junction bases left unmatched: 4. Clones were read by immunoSEQ multiplex PCR, and TCRdb kept only the in-frame ones, dropping some. The data show roughly 150,000 clones, around 82% seen once. This sample is drawn from a study of blood T cell repertoires in COVID-19. This TCR came from a woman in her fifties or sixties who had recovered from COVID-19. The chain combines TRBV19 with TRBJ2-4, with TRBD2 identical over 13 bases. The sample comprised PBMCs or T cells enriched from blood (not recorded which). The CDR3 coding sequence is TGTGCCAGTAGTAGTACTAGCGGGGGGGCTAACATTCAGTACTTC. Amino acid sequence: CASSSTSGGANIQYF.